What follows are 10 T cell receptor beta chains derived from one specimen sequenced in a study of graft-versus-host responses after intestinal transplantation. Some clones are missing from TCRdb's copy, which holds only in-frame ones; the method was immunoSEQ multiplex PCR. The sample includes under 45,000 clones, more than 85% of them seen just once. The material was PBMCs, obtained 700 to 750 days after intestinal transplantation. The receptors come from a human patient who received an intestinal transplant, so some T cells may come from the graft donor.

The chain employs TRBV7-2 and TRBJ1-4; no definite D call. V was trimmed by 5 bases and J by 4 bases, leaving 17 bases between them. CDR3 length: 16 amino acids. In germline, CDR1 is SGHTA, CDR2 FQGNSA. In DNA, the CDR3 is TGTGCCAGCAGCCCCGTGTATTCTCAGTATAATGAAAAACTGTTTTTT. Translating gives CASSPVYSQYNEKLFF.

This chain joins TRBV28 and TRBJ1-5, with 7 bases identical to TRBD1. J lost 6 bases, V lost 6 bases, and 5 bases had no gene match. CDR3 length: 13 residues. Germline V lookup: CDR1 MDHEN, CDR2 SYDVKM. As DNA, the CDR3 is TGTGCCAGCAGGACAGGGAGGGGTCAGCCCCAGCATTTT. Translated: CASRTGRGQPQHF.

The rearrangement joins TRBV2 to TRBJ2-7; D not certain. Germline V lookup: CDR1 SNHLY, CDR2 FYNNEI. V was clipped by 5 bases and J by 3 bases, with 11 bases between them. CDR3 length equals 13 residues. The CDR3 DNA is TGTGCCAGCAGTCAGTCAGTGAGCTACGAGCAGTACTTC. Translated: CASSQSVSYEQYF.

The table lists this clone with a count of one. CDR3 nucleotides: TGCGCCAGCAGCCAACGAGGGCTCCCTGGGAATGAGCAGTTCTTC. It encodes CASSQRGLPGNEQFF. The chain recombines TRBV4-1 with TRBJ2-1; D is perhaps TRBD2 (5 bases). The CDR3 spans 15 residues. V was pared by 2 bases and J by 7 bases, with 15 bases between. The germline V gene has CDR1 MGHRA and CDR2 YSYEKL.

As to this clone: The junction differs from germline at one of its ends, possibly a read error. The chain joins TRBV7-9 to TRBJ2-3; TRBD2 aligns across 9 bases. This CDR3 has 16 amino acids. Looked up from germline, CDR1 is SEHNR and CDR2 is FQNEAQ (reference sequence). CDR3 protein: CASSIAGVDNTDTQYF. As DNA, the CDR3 is TGTGCCAGCAGCATAGCGGGAGTTGACAACACAGATACGCAGTATTTT.

CDR3 bases: TGTGCCGCAAGGGGCTCTGGAAACACCATATATTTT. This codes for CAARGSGNTIYF. The J gene is TRBJ1-3, the V gene TRBV7-9; D possibly corresponds to TRBD1 (5 bases). Germline CDR1 and CDR2: SEHNR and FQNEAQ (reference sequence). The CDR3 loop spans 12 amino acids. V was cut by 11 bases and J by 0 bases, with 8 bases left in between.

The V and J genes are TRBV5-6 and TRBJ2-4, with 13 bases matching TRBD2. V dropped 4 bases and J dropped 7; count of bases not matched to a gene: 5. In germline, CDR1 is SGHDT, CDR2 YYEEEE. The CDR3 extends over 15 amino acids. The CDR3 nucleotides are TGTGCCAGCAGCGGACGGACTAGCGGGAGCAACATTCAGTACTTC. It specifies CASSGRTSGSNIQYF.

V usage is TRBV7-6 and J usage is TRBJ2-5, with 8 bases matching TRBD2. The V segment lost 5 bases and the J segment 1 base; nucleotides outside the gene matches: 6. Germline CDR1 is SGHVS and CDR2 is FNYEAQ. The CDR3 length is 15 residues. CDR3 region: CASSGGLVLQETQYF. As DNA, the CDR3 is TGTGCCAGCAGCGGGGGACTAGTACTCCAAGAGACCCAGTACTTC.

The chain couples TRBV28 to TRBJ1-1; D not certain. Between the trimmed V and J ends, which lost 7 bases and 1 base, there was a span of 16 bases. Germline CDR1 is MDHEN and CDR2 is SYDVKM. The CDR3 consists of 15 residues. The CDR3 DNA sequence: TGTGCCAGCACCCTCGTTTCTTCGCGGAACACTGAAGCTTTCTTT. It is translated as CASTLVSSRNTEAFF. The full variable domain, its missing parts supplied by reference TRBV28 and TRBJ1-1, is DVKVTQSSRYLVKRTGEKVFLECVQDMDHENMFWYRQDPGLGLRLIYFSYDVKMKEKGDIPEGYSVSREKKERFSLILESASTNQTSMYLCASTLVSSRNTEAFFGQGTRLTVV.

The chain uses TRBV10-2 and TRBJ2-5, with 7 bases that match TRBD2. V lost 4 bases, J lost 5 bases, and 4 bases stayed unmatched. CDR1 and CDR2 (germline): WSHSY, SAAADI. This CDR3 has 13 residues. CDR3 protein: CASSAGGLETQYF. As DNA, the CDR3 is TGCGCCAGCAGTGCGGGGGGTTTGGAGACCCAGTACTTC.